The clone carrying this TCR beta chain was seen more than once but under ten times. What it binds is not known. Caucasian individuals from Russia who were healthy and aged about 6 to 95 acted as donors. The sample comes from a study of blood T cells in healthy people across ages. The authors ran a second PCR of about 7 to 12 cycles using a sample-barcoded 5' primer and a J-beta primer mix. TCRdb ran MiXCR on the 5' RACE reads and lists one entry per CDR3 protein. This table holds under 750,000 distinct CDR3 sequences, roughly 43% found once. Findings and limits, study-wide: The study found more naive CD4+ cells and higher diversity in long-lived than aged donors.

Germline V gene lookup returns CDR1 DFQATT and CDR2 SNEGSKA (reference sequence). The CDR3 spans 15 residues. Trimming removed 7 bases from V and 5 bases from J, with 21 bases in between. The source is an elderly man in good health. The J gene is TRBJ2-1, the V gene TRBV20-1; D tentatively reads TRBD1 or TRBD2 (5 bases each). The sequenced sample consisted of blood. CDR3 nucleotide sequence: TGCAGTGTAAGACCCCCGGGGCCCCTGGACAATGAGCAGTTCTTC. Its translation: CSVRPPGPLDNEQFF.